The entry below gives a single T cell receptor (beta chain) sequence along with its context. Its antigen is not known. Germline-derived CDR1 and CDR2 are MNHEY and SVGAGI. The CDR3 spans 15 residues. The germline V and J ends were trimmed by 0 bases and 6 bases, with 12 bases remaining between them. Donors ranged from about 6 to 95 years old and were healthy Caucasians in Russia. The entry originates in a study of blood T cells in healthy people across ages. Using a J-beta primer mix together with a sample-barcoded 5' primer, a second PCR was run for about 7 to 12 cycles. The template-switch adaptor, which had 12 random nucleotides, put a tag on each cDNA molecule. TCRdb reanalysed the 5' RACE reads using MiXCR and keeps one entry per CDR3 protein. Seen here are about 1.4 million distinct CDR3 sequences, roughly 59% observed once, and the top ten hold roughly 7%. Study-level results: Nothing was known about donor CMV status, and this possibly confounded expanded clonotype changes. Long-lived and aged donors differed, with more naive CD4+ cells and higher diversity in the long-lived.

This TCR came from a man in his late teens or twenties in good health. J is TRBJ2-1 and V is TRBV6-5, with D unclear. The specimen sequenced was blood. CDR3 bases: TGTGCCAGCAGTTACTCGCTAGGTCGGGCCAATGAGCAGTTCTTC. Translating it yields CASSYSLGRANEQFF.